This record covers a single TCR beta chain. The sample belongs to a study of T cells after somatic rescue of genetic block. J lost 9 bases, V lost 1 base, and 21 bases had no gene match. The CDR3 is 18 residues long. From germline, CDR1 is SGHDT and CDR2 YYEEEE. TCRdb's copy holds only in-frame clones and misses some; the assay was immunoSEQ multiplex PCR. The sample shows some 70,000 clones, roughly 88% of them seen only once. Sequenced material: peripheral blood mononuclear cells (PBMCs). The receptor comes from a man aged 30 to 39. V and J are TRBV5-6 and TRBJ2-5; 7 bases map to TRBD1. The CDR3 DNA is TGTGCCAGCAGCTTGTTTAACTGGGTTTGGGGACAGACCCCGGCCCAGTACTTC. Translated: CASSLFNWVWGQTPAQYF.